Following are 20 T cell receptor beta chains from one sample sequenced in a study of tumor-infiltrating lymphocytes in primary liver carcinoma. Investigators took RNA and DNA out together from roughly 21-30 mg of unsorted bulk tissue. Synthesis of TCR beta cDNA was carried out from 500 ng total RNA with a constant-region primer. The TCR beta library was amplified through three nested multiplex PCR rounds in a modified ARM-PCR procedure. Use of TRBV1-TRBV30 forward primers with a C-beta reverse primer characterized the first two PCR rounds, which lasted about 10 cycles each. TCRdb re-analysed the multiplex PCR reads in MiXCR, keeping a single row per CDR3 protein. The data hold more than 100,000 distinct CDR3 sequences, with 50% to 70% observed a single time. The sequenced sample was liver tumor tissue from sampling region 1. As for subset: tumor region T1, superior pole. Receptors were obtained from a woman in her sixties or seventies with primary liver carcinoma and hepatitis B virus infection.

Comment on this clonotype: Its ends do not fully match the called genes, so a read error is possible. The V call is TRBV11-2, the J call TRBJ2-2; a weak D match, TRBD2 (5 bases). Germline-derived CDR1 and CDR2 are SGHAT and FQNNGV. This CDR3 has 14 residues. The CDR3 protein is CATLLSRNTGELFF. CDR3 DNA sequence: TGTGCCACCCTACTGTCGAGGAACACCGGGGAGCTGTTCTTT.

This clonotype has a handful of counts. The chain recombines TRBV15 with TRBJ2-7, with 8 bases aligning to TRBD1. The CDR3 has 15 residues. J lost 1 base, V lost 1 base, and 3 bases had no gene match. Per germline, CDR1 LNHNV and CDR2 YYDKDF (reference sequence). The CDR3 coding sequence is TGTGCCACCAGCAGAGCTACAGGGGGGTCCTACGAGCAGTACTTC. This translates into CATSRATGGSYEQYF.

As for this clonotype: Sequence at one end of the junction differs from germline and may be a read error. V gene TRBV6-2 or TRBV6-3 combines with J gene TRBJ2-1; 8 nucleotides line up with TRBD2. The CDR3 runs to 13 residues. Germline CDR1 reads MNHEY; CDR2 reads SVGEGT. The DNA for the CDR3 is TGTGCCAGCAGGCTAGCGGGTTTCGGACCACAGTTGTTT. Its protein product is CASRLAGFGPQLF.

The V gene is TRBV12-3 or TRBV12-4, the J gene TRBJ2-7; 8 nucleotides align to TRBD1. The CDR3 has 15 residues. V lost 9 bases, J lost 2 bases, and 12 bases stayed unmatched. The DNA of the CDR3 is TGTGCCAGGAATTTTGGACAGGGCATCCCCTACGAGCAGTACTTC. It yields the protein CARNFGQGIPYEQYF.

This clonotype has more than one count but fewer than ten. A much larger clone sits a single nucleotide away, making a read error possible. The CDR3 loop reads CANSRGSGSNEQFF. The CDR3 nucleotides read TGTGCCAACAGTCGGGGTAGCGGTTCGAATGAGCAGTTCTTC. The chain couples TRBV6-5 to TRBJ2-1; D might be TRBD2 (6 bases). CDR1 and CDR2 (germline): MNHEY, SVGAGI. The CDR3 covers 14 residues.

This clonotype was detected only a few times. CDR3 region: CASSPDLSGRAGEQYF. In DNA, the CDR3 is TGTGCCAGCAGTCCCGACTTGAGCGGGAGGGCCGGGGAGCAGTACTTC. This chain uses TRBV28 with TRBJ2-7, with 10 positions matching TRBD2. This CDR3 is 16 amino acids long. Trimming took 5 bases from V and 7 from J; bases not matched to a gene: 14. From germline, CDR1 is MDHEN and CDR2 SYDVKM.

Note on this clonotype: At one end, the junction sequence differs from germline, possibly due to a read error. V is TRBV6-5 and J is TRBJ1-1, with 9 bases lining up with TRBD1. This CDR3 spans 14 amino acids. Germline CDR1 is MNHEY and CDR2 is SVGAGI. CDR3: CAGRTTGGVTEAFF. The CDR3 DNA follows: TGTGCCGGCAGGACCACAGGGGGCGTCACTGAGGCTTTCTTT.

With respect to this clonotype: In this CDR3 the conserved last residue, phenylalanine or tryptophan, is missing, so a read error is likely. This rearrangement joins TRBV25-1 to TRBJ2-1; 7 nucleotides line up with TRBD2. Per the germline V gene, CDR1 is MGHDK and CDR2 is SYGVNS. CDR3 length: 13 amino acids. The CDR3, as DNA: TGTGCCAGCAGTGAGCGGGAGTACAATAAGCAGTTCCTC. Its protein is CASSEREYNKQFL.

This clonotype occurred many times. V and J are TRBV10-2 and TRBJ2-3, with 13 bases fitting TRBD2. Germline lookup yields CDR1 WSHSY and CDR2 SAAADI. V dropped 8 bases and J dropped 5; count of bases not matched to a gene: 4. This CDR3 has 14 residues. CDR3: CASLGLAGVDTQYF. The CDR3 coding sequence is TGCGCCAGCTTAGGACTAGCGGGAGTAGATACGCAGTATTTT.

Comment on this clonotype: The junction and the germline gene differ at one end; a read error may be behind it. The chain joins TRBV11-2 to TRBJ2-7; D not resolved. The CDR3 length is 16 residues. Germline V CDR1 and CDR2: SGHAT, FQNNGV. The CDR3 DNA reads TGTGCCACCAGCTTAGGGCTAGTCCAAACCTCCTACGAGCAGTGCTTC. This codes for CATSLGLVQTSYEQCF.

This clonotype was seen repeatedly, ten times or more. This sequence joins TRBV11-2 and TRBJ2-1; 8 bases are a match to TRBD2. CDR1 is SGHAT, CDR2 FQNNGV, per germline. J gave up 1 base and V 1 base, and 9 bases lay outside the gene matches. The CDR3 has 18 amino acids. In DNA, the CDR3 is TGTGCCAGCAGCTTAGCCGGGGGCGGGAGGAGATCCTACAATGAGCAGTTCTTC. Protein: CASSLAGGGRRSYNEQFF.

The V and J genes are TRBV7-9 and TRBJ1-1; 10 positions match TRBD1. This CDR3 is built from 17 residues. Germline-derived CDR1 and CDR2 are SEHNR and FQNEAQ (reference sequence). The V gene end was trimmed by 4 bases and the J gene end by 1 base; junction bases not matched to a gene: 9. The CDR3 bases are TGTGCCAGCAGCTGGCCGGGACAGGGGACTCCGAACACTGAAGCTTTCTTT. Protein sequence: CASSWPGQGTPNTEAFF.

This clonotype has ten or more counts. V is TRBV5-4 and J is TRBJ2-1, with TRBD2 matching 11 bases. V lost 4 bases, J lost 9 bases, and 3 bases stayed unmatched. The CDR3 has 13 amino acids. Germline CDR1 is SGHNT and CDR2 is YYREEE (reference sequence). CDR3 nucleotide sequence: TGTGCCAGCAGCCTCGGGACTAGCGGTGAGCAGTTCTTC. This codes for CASSLGTSGEQFF. Variable domain in full (rest from reference TRBV5-4 and TRBJ2-1): ETGVTQSPTHLIKTRGQQVTLRCSSQSGHNTVSWYQQALGQGPQFIFQYYREEENGRGNFPPRFSGLQFPNYSSELNVNALELDDSALYLCASSLGTSGEQFFGPGTRLTVL.

A word on this clonotype: A read error is possible here, since a much larger clone lies one base away. This chain joins TRBV5-4 and TRBJ2-4; 7 bases fit TRBD2. Germline V lookup: CDR1 SGHNT, CDR2 YYREEE (reference sequence). This CDR3 comprises 15 residues. CDR3 amino acids: CASSYAGDNKNIKYF. CDR3 nucleotides: TGTGCCAGCAGCTATGCGGGAGACAACAAAAACATTAAGTACTTC.

As to this clonotype: A junction boundary mismatches the germline segment, possibly from a read error. The genes are TRBV9 and TRBJ2-3, with 7 nucleotides matching TRBD1. The CDR3 has 17 amino acids. Looked up from germline, CDR1 is SGDLS and CDR2 is YYNGEE. CDR3 amino acids: CASSVDWMGDSSDTQYF. CDR3 bases: TGTGCCAGCAGCGTAGATTGGATGGGGGACAGCTCAGATACACAGTATTTT.

This chain uses TRBV7-6 with TRBJ2-1; the match to TRBD2 covers 9 bases. CDR3 length equals 16 residues. V trimming: 5 bases; J trimming: 8 bases; junction bases outside the gene matches: 13. Germline assignment: CDR1 SGHVS and CDR2 FNYEAQ. In nucleotides, the CDR3 is TGTGCCAGCAGCCGTGCGGGGACTAGCAGTGACTATGAGCAGTTCTTC. It yields the protein CASSRAGTSSDYEQFF.

Comment on this clonotype: A much larger clone differs by one base, so this may be a read error. This chain links TRBV29-1 with TRBJ2-3, with TRBD2 matching 10 bases. CDR3 length: 15 residues. Germline loops: CDR1 SQVTM, CDR2 ANQGSEA. In nucleotides, the CDR3 is TGCAACGTTGAGGGAATAGCGGGAGGCCTGGATACGCAGTATTTT. It encodes CNVEGIAGGLDTQYF.

On this clonotype: It may be a read error: a sequence one base away is much more abundant. The chain couples TRBV29-1 to TRBJ2-2; TRBD2 might be the D (6 bases). V dropped 8 bases and J dropped 4 bases, with 17 bases sitting between them. The CDR3 consists of 14 residues. The germline CDR1 and CDR2 sequences are SQVTM and ANQGSEA. The chain's CDR3 is CSIGGIGGTGELFF. CDR3 in DNA: TGCAGCATTGGGGGGATCGGGGGCACCGGGGAGCTGTTTTTT.

With regard to this clonotype: As the CDR3 is not closed by the conserved phenylalanine or tryptophan, this likely results from a read error. The CDR3 here is CVSSLGDNNEQFS. CDR3 sequence (DNA): TGTGTCAGCAGCTTAGGAGACAACAATGAGCAGTTCTCC. The chain carries TRBV11-3 and TRBJ2-1; D is unresolved. Germline CDR1 is SGHNT and CDR2 is YENEEA. This CDR3 has 13 amino acids.

At least ten counts were recorded for this clonotype. The chain uses TRBV6-5 and TRBJ1-1; TRBD1 matches 9 bases. Germline-derived CDR1 and CDR2 are MNHEY and SVGAGI. With 10 bases clipped from V and 6 bases from J, the junction kept 9 bases outside the gene matches. The CDR3 runs 13 residues. CDR3 amino acids: CATNDRGFAEAFF. CDR3 DNA: TGTGCCACGAACGACAGGGGGTTCGCTGAAGCTTTCTTT.